These T cell receptor beta chains were read from a single sample in a study of OX40 agonist ivuxolimab in advanced cancers. TCRdb's copy holds only in-frame clones and misses some; the assay was immunoSEQ multiplex PCR. The sample has about 60,000 clones, 87% seen once. Sequencing was performed on CD4+ or CD8+ T cells sorted from blood, taken in a trial of the OX40 agonist ivuxolimab. Receptors originate from an adult with an advanced solid tumor such as melanoma, head and neck, liver or kidney cancer. Both conserved end residues are part of each CDR3. A D gene is named only where the DNA matches it firmly. Clone size is not always given. Where it is, it says once, few, many or a class for expanded clones.

>TRBJ1-1|TRBD1|14|TRBV18|once
TGTGCCAGCTCACCGGACAGGGGTAACACTGAAGCTTTCTTT
CASSPDRGNTEAFF
>TRBJ2-1|TRBD1|13|TRBV4-2|once
TGTGCCAGCAGCAGTGGCAGGGGGTTTGAGCAGTTCTTC
CASSSGRGFEQFF
>TRBJ2-2|NA|14|TRBV6-5|NA
TGTGCCAGCAGATCCGACAGGCACACCGGGGAGCTGTTTTTT
CASRSDRHTGELFF
>TRBJ2-1|TRBD2|15|TRBV4-2|NA
TGTGCCAGCAGCGAACTAGCGGGGGGACACAATGAGCAGTTCTTC
CASSELAGGHNEQFF
>TRBJ2-3|NA|14|TRBV19|NA
TGTGCCAGTAGTAATCAGGGTACCACAGATACGCAGTATTTT
CASSNQGTTDTQYF
>TRBJ1-1|NA|15|TRBV28|NA
TGTGCCAGCAGTTTAGGGGGGGCTGGAGGCACTGAAGCTTTCTTT
CASSLGGAGGTEAFF
>TRBJ2-1|TRBD2|16|TRBV14|once
TGTGCCAGCAGCCCCCTTTGGGGGGGCTCCTACAATGAGCAGTTCTTC
CASSPLWGGSYNEQFF
>TRBJ1-5|TRBD1|14|TRBV28|NA
TGTGCCAGCTTCGGACAGGGGTTGGGTCAGCCCCAGCATTTT
CASFGQGLGQPQHF
>TRBJ2-7|NA|11|TRBV29-1|NA
TGCAGCGTGACTCAGTTGAGGGAGCAGTACTTC
CSVTQLREQYF
>TRBJ1-5|NA|14|TRBV19|NA
TGTGCCAGCGCTAGGCAGGCGGGCAATCAGCCCCAGCATTTT
CASARQAGNQPQHF